One and the same sample provided the 20 T cell receptor beta chains below, sequenced in a study of T cell responses to AZD1222 COVID-19 vaccine. Assay: immunoSEQ multiplex PCR; the TCRdb copy retains only in-frame clones and omits some. Of 100,000 to 150,000 clones detected, around 90% appear once; the ten largest clones hold about 1%. Specimen: peripheral blood, collected 28 days after the second AZD1222 dose. Receptors originate from an adult who received the AZD1222 COVID-19 vaccine.

This clone came up a few times. In nucleotides, the CDR3 is TGCGCCAGCAGCCCAAGGGGGACTAGGCCCTTAAAAAACAATGAGCAGTTCTTC. Its translation: CASSPRGTRPLKNNEQFF. This rearrangement joins TRBV5-1 to TRBJ2-1; 8 positions match TRBD2. Germline V gene lookup returns CDR1 SGHRS and CDR2 YFSETQ. Trimming at V came to 4 bases and at J to 5 bases, leaving 17 bases not matched to a gene. The CDR3 is 18 residues long.

This sequence joins TRBV5-1 and TRBJ2-3; D could derive from TRBD1 or TRBD2 (6 bases each). Per germline, CDR1 SGHRS and CDR2 YFSETQ. The CDR3 is 17 residues long. Trimming took 0 bases from V and 1 from J, leaving 15 bases between them. CDR3 in DNA: TGCGCCAGCAGCTTGGCGGCAGGGGTAGCGGGCACAGATACGCAGTATTTT. It translates to CASSLAAGVAGTDTQYF.

For the CDR3, the DNA is TGTGCCAGCAGTTACGGGACAGGGGGCGATGAGCAGTTCTTC. Translated: CASSYGTGGDEQFF. V and J are TRBV6-5 and TRBJ2-1, with 12 bases fitting TRBD1. The CDR3 is made up of 14 amino acids. Germline V lookup: CDR1 MNHEY, CDR2 SVGAGI. Trimming removed 2 bases from V and 8 bases from J; junction bases left unmatched: 1.

The chain joins TRBV19 to TRBJ1-1; unclear D gene. Per germline, CDR1 LNHDA and CDR2 SQIVND (reference sequence). The CDR3 is 13 residues long. Deletions cut 8 bases from V and 2 bases from J, with 12 bases between. CDR3 sequence (DNA): TGTGCCAGTTCTGCGGCAGGCAACACTGAAGCTTTCTTT. Residues: CASSAAGNTEAFF.

This clone was seen a single time. The DNA of the CDR3 is TGTGCCAGCAGTGCCTATCGGATCGGTGAGCAGTTCTTC. Amino acids: CASSAYRIGEQFF. The gene calls are TRBV6-4 and TRBJ2-1; D remains unclear. The length of the CDR3 is 13 residues. CDR1 is MRHNA, CDR2 SNTAGT, per germline. The V end lost 4 bases, the J end lost 9 bases, and 13 bases lay between the germline ends.

V gene TRBV19 combines with J gene TRBJ1-6, with D perhaps TRBD1 (6 bases). The CDR3 is made up of 14 amino acids. Trimming removed 4 bases from V and 7 bases from J, with 11 bases in between. CDR1 is LNHDA, CDR2 SQIVND, per germline (reference sequence). The CDR3 DNA follows: TGTGCCAGTAGTACGTCGACAGGCAATTCACCCCTCCACTTT. Encoded protein: CASSTSTGNSPLHF.

Here the CDR3 reads CASSISVYSGNTIYF. CDR3 in DNA: TGTGCCAGCAGTATATCAGTGTACTCTGGAAACACCATATATTTT. J is TRBJ1-3 and V is TRBV6-5, with D hard to call. Germline V gene data show CDR1 as MNHEY and CDR2 as SVGAGI. The length of the CDR3 is 15 residues. Trimming took off 5 bases at V and 0 bases at J, with 11 bases between the two ends.

The rearrangement uses TRBV19 and TRBJ2-3; 9 positions agree with TRBD2. CDR1 is LNHDA and CDR2 is SQIVND in the germline V gene (reference sequence). J gave up 2 bases and V 3 bases, and 6 bases lay outside the gene matches. The CDR3 is 16 residues long. CDR3 DNA: TGTGCCAGTAGTATCATGGCTAGCGGGAACACAGATACGCAGTATTTT. This encodes CASSIMASGNTDTQYF.

V usage is TRBV19 and J usage is TRBJ2-3; D gene uncertain. The length of the CDR3 is 14 residues. Trimming stripped 5 bases from V and 0 bases from J, with 9 bases between. CDR1 and CDR2 (germline): LNHDA, SQIVND (reference sequence). The chain's CDR3 is CASSETGSTDTQYF. The CDR3 DNA is TGTGCCAGTAGTGAAACGGGTAGCACAGATACGCAGTATTTT. Drawing the rest from reference TRBV19 and TRBJ2-3, the complete variable domain is DGGITQSPKYLFRKEGQNVTLSCEQNLNHDAMYWYRQDPGQGLRLIYYSQIVNDFQKGDIAEGYSVSREKKESFPLTVTSAQKNPTAFYLCASSETGSTDTQYFGPGTRLTVL.

The CDR3 DNA follows: TGCGCCAGCAGCTTGCGCCTTCTTAACTATGGCTACACCTTC. Translating it yields CASSLRLLNYGYTF. This sequence joins TRBV5-1 and TRBJ1-2; D uncertain. This CDR3 has 14 residues. V was pared by 1 base and J by 1 base, with 8 bases between. Germline V gene sequence: CDR1 SGHRS, CDR2 YFSETQ. Supplemented by reference TRBV5-1 and TRBJ1-2, the full variable domain reads KAGVTQTPRYLIKTRGQQVTLSCSPISGHRSVSWYQQTPGQGLQFLFEYFSETQRNKGNFPGRFSGRQFSNSRSEMNVSTLELGDSALYLCASSLRLLNYGYTFGSGTRLTVV.

The chain carries TRBV10-3 and TRBJ2-7; no clear D gene. Per germline, CDR1 ENHRY and CDR2 SYGVKD. The CDR3 consists of 15 residues. V gave up 0 bases and J gave up 0 bases, with 9 bases separating them. The CDR3 here is CAISESAALSYEQYF. DNA for the CDR3: TGTGCCATCAGTGAGTCGGCCGCTCTCTCCTACGAGCAGTACTTC.

This clone turned up a few times. The V call is TRBV20-1, the J call TRBJ1-1; D gene ambiguous. Germline V lookup: CDR1 DFQATT, CDR2 SNEGSKA (reference sequence). The CDR3 is 11 residues long. V was shortened by 3 bases and J by 11 bases, with 13 bases between the two germline ends. CDR3 in amino acids: CSARVQGRAFF. CDR3 nucleotide sequence: TGCAGTGCTAGGGTACAAGGTAGGGCTTTCTTT.

In its sample, this clone was seen a few times. V is TRBV6-1 and J is TRBJ1-3, with D tentatively TRBD1 (5 bases). Trimming took 2 bases from V and 0 from J, leaving 8 bases between them. The CDR3 contains 15 residues. Germline V gene sequence: CDR1 MNHNS, CDR2 SASEGT. CDR3 DNA sequence: TGTGCCAGCAGTGAAAGACAGTACTCTGGAAACACCATATATTTT. Translating it yields CASSERQYSGNTIYF.

The rearrangement links TRBV5-1 to TRBJ2-7; 16 bases are a match to TRBD2. The CDR3 consists of 16 residues. V was pared by 4 bases and J by 7 bases, with 8 bases of the junction left unmatched. Germline CDR1 SGHRS, CDR2 YFSETQ. CDR3 bases: TGCGCCAGCAGCCGCCGGGGACTAGCGGGAGGGGTTGAGCAGTACTTC. Amino acid sequence: CASSRRGLAGGVEQYF.

The gene calls are TRBV19 and TRBJ1-5; D is undetermined. The CDR3 extends over 13 amino acids. V lost 9 bases to trimming and J lost 7 bases, with 16 bases between them. Germline loops: CDR1 LNHDA, CDR2 SQIVND (reference sequence). CDR3 amino acids: CASSPRAVQPQHF. The CDR3 coding sequence is TGTGCCAGCTCTCCGAGGGCGGTCCAGCCCCAGCATTTT.

In this sample, this clone turned up once. The chain carries TRBV14 and TRBJ1-5, with D unclear. Germline V gene lookup returns CDR1 SGHDN and CDR2 FVKESK. The length of the CDR3 is 13 residues. Trimming took off 4 bases at V and 4 bases at J, with 8 bases between the two ends. The CDR3 sequence is CASSPSGNQPQHF. For the CDR3, the DNA is TGTGCCAGCAGCCCCTCGGGTAATCAGCCCCAGCATTTT.

The V call is TRBV19, the J call TRBJ1-1, with D perhaps matching TRBD1 (6 bases). The CDR3 length is 15 residues. The germline V and J ends were trimmed by 3 bases and 0 bases, with 11 bases remaining between them. Germline V gene data show CDR1 as LNHDA and CDR2 as SQIVND (reference sequence). The CDR3: CASSITPGVNTEAFF. DNA of the CDR3: TGTGCCAGTAGTATTACTCCAGGGGTGAACACTGAAGCTTTCTTT.

This clone was found once. This chain joins TRBV12-5 and TRBJ2-2; 8 bases are a match to TRBD1. J lost 1 base, V lost 3 bases, and 4 bases had no gene match. Germline V gives CDR1 LGHNT, CDR2 FRNRAP. The CDR3 extends over 16 amino acids. CDR3 DNA sequence: TGTGCTAGTGGTTTTGTGACAGGGGAGAACACCGGGGAGCTGTTTTTT. Protein: CASGFVTGENTGELFF.

The chain has TRBV15 and TRBJ2-1; D is unclear. Germline V lookup: CDR1 LNHNV, CDR2 YYDKDF (reference sequence). Trimming removed 8 bases at V and 2 bases at J, with 13 bases between. This CDR3 contains 14 residues. CDR3 DNA: TGTGCCACCGGTAACATATCGACCTACAATGAGCAGTTCTTC. Its translation is CATGNISTYNEQFF. Supplemented by reference TRBV15 and TRBJ2-1, the full variable domain reads DAMVIQNPRYQVTQFGKPVTLSCSQTLNHNVMYWYQQKSSQAPKLLFHYYDKDFNNEADTPDNFQSRRPNTSFCFLDIRSPGLGDTAMYLCATGNISTYNEQFFGPGTRLTVL.

The rearrangement uses TRBV30 and TRBJ1-6; D not certain. CDR1 and CDR2 (germline): GTSNPN, SVGIG (reference sequence). There are 14 residues in the CDR3. Deletions cut 0 bases from V and 6 bases from J, with 9 bases between. The CDR3 sequence is CAWSVLGLNSPLHF. DNA of the CDR3: TGTGCCTGGAGTGTACTGGGCCTTAATTCACCCCTCCACTTT.